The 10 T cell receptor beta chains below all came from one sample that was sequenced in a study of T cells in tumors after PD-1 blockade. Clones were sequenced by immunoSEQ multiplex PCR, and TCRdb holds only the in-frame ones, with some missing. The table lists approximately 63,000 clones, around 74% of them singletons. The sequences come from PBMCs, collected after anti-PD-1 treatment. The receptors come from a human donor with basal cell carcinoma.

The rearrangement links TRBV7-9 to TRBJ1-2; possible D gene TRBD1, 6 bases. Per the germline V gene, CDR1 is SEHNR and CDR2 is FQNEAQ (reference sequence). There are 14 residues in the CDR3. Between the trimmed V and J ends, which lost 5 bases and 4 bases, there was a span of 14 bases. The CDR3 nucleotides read TGTGCCAGCAGCGCGGACAGCCGCGCCTATGGCTACACCTTC. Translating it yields CASSADSRAYGYTF.

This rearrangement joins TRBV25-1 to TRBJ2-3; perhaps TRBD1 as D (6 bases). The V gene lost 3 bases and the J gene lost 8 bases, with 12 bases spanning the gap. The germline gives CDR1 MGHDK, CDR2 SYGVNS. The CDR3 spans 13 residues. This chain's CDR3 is CASSEGLQGTQYF. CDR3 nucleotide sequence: TGTGCCAGCAGTGAGGGCCTACAGGGTACGCAGTATTTT. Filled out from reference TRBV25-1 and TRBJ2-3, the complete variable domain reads EADIYQTPRYLVIGTGKKITLECSQTMGHDKMYWYQQDPGMELHLIHYSYGVNSTEKGDLSSESTVSRIRTEHFPLTLESARPSHTSQYLCASSEGLQGTQYFGPGTRLTVL.

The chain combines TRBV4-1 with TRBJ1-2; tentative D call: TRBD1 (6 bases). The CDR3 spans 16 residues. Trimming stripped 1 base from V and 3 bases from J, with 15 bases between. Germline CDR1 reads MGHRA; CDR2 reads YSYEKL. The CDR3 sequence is CASSQVGGPRDYGYTF. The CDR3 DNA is TGCGCCAGCAGCCAAGTGGGGGGGCCCAGGGACTATGGCTACACCTTC.

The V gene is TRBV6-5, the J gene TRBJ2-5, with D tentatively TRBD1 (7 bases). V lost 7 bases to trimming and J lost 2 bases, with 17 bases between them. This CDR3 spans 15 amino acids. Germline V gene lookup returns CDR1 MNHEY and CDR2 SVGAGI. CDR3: CASTSGGRRQETQYF. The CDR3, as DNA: TGTGCCAGCACTTCAGGGGGGAGAAGACAAGAGACCCAGTACTTC.

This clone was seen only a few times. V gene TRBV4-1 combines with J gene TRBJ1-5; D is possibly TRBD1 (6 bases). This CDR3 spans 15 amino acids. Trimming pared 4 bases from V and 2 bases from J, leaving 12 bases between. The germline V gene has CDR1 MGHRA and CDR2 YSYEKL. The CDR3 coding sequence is TGCGCCAGCAGCCTCGACAGGACAGGCAATCAGCCCCAGCATTTT. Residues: CASSLDRTGNQPQHF.

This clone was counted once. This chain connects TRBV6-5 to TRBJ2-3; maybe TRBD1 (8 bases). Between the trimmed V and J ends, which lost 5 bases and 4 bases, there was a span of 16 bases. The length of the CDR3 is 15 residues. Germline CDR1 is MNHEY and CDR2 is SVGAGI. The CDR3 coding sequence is TGTGCCAGCAGTATCCTACAGGGGGGGGCAGATACGCAGTATTTT. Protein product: CASSILQGGADTQYF.

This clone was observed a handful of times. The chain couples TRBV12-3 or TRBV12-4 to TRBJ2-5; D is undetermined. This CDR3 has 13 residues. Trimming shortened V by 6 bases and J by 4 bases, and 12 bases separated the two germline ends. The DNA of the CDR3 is TGTGCCAGCAGACCTCCCGGTATAGAGACCCAGTACTTC. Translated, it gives CASRPPGIETQYF.

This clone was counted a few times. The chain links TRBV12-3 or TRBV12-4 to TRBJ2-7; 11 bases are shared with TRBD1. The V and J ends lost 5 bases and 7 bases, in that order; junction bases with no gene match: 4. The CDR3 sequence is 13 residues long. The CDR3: CASSLGQGGEQYF. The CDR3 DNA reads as TGTGCCAGCAGTCTGGGACAGGGGGGAGAGCAGTACTTC.

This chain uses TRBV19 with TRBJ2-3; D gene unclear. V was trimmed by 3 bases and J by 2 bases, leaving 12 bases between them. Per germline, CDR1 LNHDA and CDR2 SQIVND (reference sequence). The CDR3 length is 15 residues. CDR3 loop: CASSIGPAPTDTQYF. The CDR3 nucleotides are TGTGCCAGTAGTATCGGGCCAGCCCCCACAGATACGCAGTATTTT.

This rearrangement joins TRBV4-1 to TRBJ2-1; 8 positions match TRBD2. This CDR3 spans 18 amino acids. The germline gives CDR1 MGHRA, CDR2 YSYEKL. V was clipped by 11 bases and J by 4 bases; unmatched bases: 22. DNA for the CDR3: TGCGCCCGCCGCCCCGGGGGAGCCGCCCGGGGGGGATACAATGAGCAGTTCTTC. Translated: CARRPGGAARGGYNEQFF.